Listed below are T cell receptor beta chains from one sample, sequenced in a study of shared clonotypes between healthy human individuals. Repertoires were generated with immunoSEQ multiplex PCR, while TCRdb's copy carries only in-frame clones and drops some. The sample includes roughly 890,000 clones, around 92% of them seen just once. Sequenced input: naive CD8+ T cells sorted from blood. Every receptor here comes from a young man in good health. CDR3s include the opening cysteine and the closing phenylalanine or tryptophan. D genes are given only for firm matches. Clone size is not always given. Where it is, it says once, few, many or a class for expanded clones.

V gene: TRBV29-1
D gene: TRBD1
clone size: NA
J gene: TRBJ2-7
CDR3 length: 13
CDR3 protein: CSGLTGRTYEQYF
CDR3 DNA: TGCAGCGGACTGACAGGGAGAACCTACGAGCAGTACTTC

V gene: TRBV29-1
D gene: NA
clone size: NA
J gene: TRBJ2-7
CDR3 length: 12
CDR3 protein: CSVVVGFREQYF
CDR3 DNA: TGCAGCGTTGTGGTTGGGTTTCGCGAGCAGTACTTC

V gene: TRBV4-1
D gene: NA
clone size: NA
J gene: TRBJ2-3
CDR3 length: 17
CDR3 protein: CASSHSGGRASTDTQYF
CDR3 DNA: TGCGCCAGCAGCCATTCGGGGGGCAGGGCTAGCACAGATACGCAGTATTTT

V gene: TRBV11-2
D gene: NA
clone size: NA
J gene: TRBJ2-1
CDR3 length: 12
CDR3 protein: CASSFQYNEQFF
CDR3 DNA: TGTGCCAGCAGCTTTCAGTACAATGAGCAGTTCTTC

V gene: TRBV7-9
D gene: NA
clone size: NA
J gene: TRBJ2-5
CDR3 length: 17
CDR3 protein: CASFAGRRAHDLETQYF
CDR3 DNA: TGTGCCAGCTTCGCCGGACGGCGAGCCCACGATCTGGAGACCCAGTACTTC

V gene: TRBV2
D gene: NA
clone size: NA
J gene: TRBJ2-7
CDR3 length: 14
CDR3 protein: CASSERSASYEQYF
CDR3 DNA: TGTGCCAGCAGTGAAAGATCGGCCTCCTACGAGCAGTACTTC

V gene: TRBV5-6
D gene: TRBD2
clone size: NA
J gene: TRBJ2-1
CDR3 length: 13
CDR3 protein: CASKMGLVVEQFF
CDR3 DNA: TGTGCCAGCAAGATGGGACTAGTAGTTGAGCAGTTCTTC

V gene: TRBV29-1
D gene: NA
clone size: NA
J gene: TRBJ1-1
CDR3 length: 14
CDR3 protein: CSVEPAREDGEAFF
CDR3 DNA: TGCAGCGTTGAACCCGCCAGGGAGGATGGTGAAGCTTTCTTT

V gene: TRBV7-6
D gene: TRBD1
clone size: NA
J gene: TRBJ2-2
CDR3 length: 16
CDR3 protein: CASSLSGTANTGELFF
CDR3 DNA: TGTGCCAGCAGCCTTTCCGGGACAGCGAACACCGGGGAGCTGTTTTTT

V gene: TRBV11-3
D gene: TRBD2
clone size: NA
J gene: TRBJ2-3
CDR3 length: 15
CDR3 protein: CASSQQLAGADTQYF
CDR3 DNA: TGTGCCAGCAGCCAACAGCTAGCGGGAGCAGATACGCAGTATTTT

V gene: TRBV6-6
D gene: NA
clone size: NA
J gene: TRBJ2-1
CDR3 length: 14
CDR3 protein: CASSYSGRSNEQFF
CDR3 DNA: TGTGCCAGCAGTTACTCGGGTAGAAGCAATGAGCAGTTCTTC

V gene: TRBV2
D gene: NA
clone size: few
J gene: TRBJ2-3
CDR3 length: 13
CDR3 protein: CASSVMSTDTQYF
CDR3 DNA: TGTGCCAGCAGTGTTATGAGCACAGATACGCAGTATTTT

V gene: TRBV4-2
D gene: TRBD1
clone size: NA
J gene: TRBJ2-2
CDR3 length: 19
CDR3 protein: CASSQDLRTGNPNTGELFF
CDR3 DNA: TGTGCCAGCAGCCAAGATCTGAGGACAGGTAACCCGAACACCGGGGAGCTGTTTTTT

V gene: TRBV19
D gene: TRBD2
clone size: NA
J gene: TRBJ2-1
CDR3 length: 14
CDR3 protein: CASSLMPGGNEQFF
CDR3 DNA: TGTGCCAGTAGTCTTATGCCGGGAGGCAATGAGCAGTTCTTC

V gene: TRBV27
D gene: TRBD1
clone size: NA
J gene: TRBJ1-1
CDR3 length: 13
CDR3 protein: CASSLTGRTEAFF
CDR3 DNA: TGTGCCAGCAGTTTGACAGGGAGAACTGAAGCTTTCTTT

V gene: TRBV7-2
D gene: TRBD1
clone size: NA
J gene: TRBJ2-5
CDR3 length: 13
CDR3 protein: CASRPGGWETQYF
CDR3 DNA: TGTGCCAGCAGGCCAGGGGGCTGGGAGACCCAGTACTTC

V gene: TRBV7-6
D gene: TRBD1
clone size: NA
J gene: TRBJ2-2
CDR3 length: 15
CDR3 protein: CASSHRQGVDGELFF
CDR3 DNA: TGTGCCAGCAGCCATCGACAGGGGGTCGACGGGGAGCTGTTTTTT

V gene: TRBV6-1
D gene: NA
clone size: NA
J gene: TRBJ2-5
CDR3 length: 13
CDR3 protein: CASNPGAQETQYF
CDR3 DNA: TGTGCCAGCAATCCGGGGGCCCAGGAGACCCAGTACTTC

V gene: TRBV21-1
D gene: NA
clone size: NA
J gene: TRBJ1-4
CDR3 length: 16
CDR3 protein: CASSKAVWAIGEKLFF
CDR3 DNA: TGTGCCAGCAGCAAAGCGGTATGGGCAATAGGTGAAAAACTGTTTTTT

V gene: TRBV27
D gene: TRBD2
clone size: NA
J gene: TRBJ2-7
CDR3 length: 15
CDR3 protein: CASSSRTSGPYEQYF
CDR3 DNA: TGTGCCAGCAGTTCTAGGACTAGCGGGCCCTACGAGCAGTACTTC

V gene: TRBV5-4
D gene: NA
clone size: NA
J gene: TRBJ2-3
CDR3 length: 16
CDR3 protein: CASSSLERISTDTQYF
CDR3 DNA: TGTGCCAGCAGCTCCCTTGAGCGGATTAGCACAGATACGCAGTATTTT

V gene: TRBV2
D gene: NA
clone size: NA
J gene: TRBJ1-2
CDR3 length: 14
CDR3 protein: CASSGGEGSYGYTF
CDR3 DNA: TGTGCCAGCAGTGGAGGGGAAGGGTCCTATGGCTACACCTTC

V gene: TRBV11-3
D gene: TRBD1
clone size: NA
J gene: TRBJ2-3
CDR3 length: 16
CDR3 protein: CASSLSGGVGTDTQYF
CDR3 DNA: TGTGCCAGCAGCTTGTCAGGGGGAGTCGGAACAGATACGCAGTATTTT

V gene: TRBV27
D gene: NA
clone size: NA
J gene: TRBJ2-2
CDR3 length: 16
CDR3 protein: CASRLTSGAWTGELFF
CDR3 DNA: TGTGCCAGCAGGCTTACGTCAGGGGCTTGGACCGGGGAGCTGTTTTTT